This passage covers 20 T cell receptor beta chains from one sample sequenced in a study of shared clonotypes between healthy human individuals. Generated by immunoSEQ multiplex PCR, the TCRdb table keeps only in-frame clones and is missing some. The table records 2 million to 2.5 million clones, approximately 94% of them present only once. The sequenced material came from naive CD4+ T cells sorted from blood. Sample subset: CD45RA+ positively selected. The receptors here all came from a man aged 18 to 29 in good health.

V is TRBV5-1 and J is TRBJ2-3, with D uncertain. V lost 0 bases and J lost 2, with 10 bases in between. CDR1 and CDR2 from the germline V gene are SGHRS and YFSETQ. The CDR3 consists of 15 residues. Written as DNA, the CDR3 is TGCGCCAGCAGCTTGGTTAGGTCGGCCACAGATACGCAGTATTTT. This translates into CASSLVRSATDTQYF. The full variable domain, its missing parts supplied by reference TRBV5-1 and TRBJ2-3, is KAGVTQTPRYLIKTRGQQVTLSCSPISGHRSVSWYQQTPGQGLQFLFEYFSETQRNKGNFPGRFSGRQFSNSRSEMNVSTLELGDSALYLCASSLVRSATDTQYFGPGTRLTVL.

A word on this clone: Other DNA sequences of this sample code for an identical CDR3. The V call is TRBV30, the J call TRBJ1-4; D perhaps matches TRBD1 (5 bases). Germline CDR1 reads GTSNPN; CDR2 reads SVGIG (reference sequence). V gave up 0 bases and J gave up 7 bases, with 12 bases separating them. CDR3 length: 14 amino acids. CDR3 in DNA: TGTGCCTGGAGTGTAGGTCAGGGTCGTGAAAAACTGTTTTTT. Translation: CAWSVGQGREKLFF.

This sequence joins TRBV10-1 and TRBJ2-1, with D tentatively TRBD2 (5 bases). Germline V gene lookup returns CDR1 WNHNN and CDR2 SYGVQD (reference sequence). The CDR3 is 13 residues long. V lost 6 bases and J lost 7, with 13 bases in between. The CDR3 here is CASSLGGPNEQFF. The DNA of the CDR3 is TGCGCCAGCAGCCTTGGCGGGCCTAATGAGCAGTTCTTC.

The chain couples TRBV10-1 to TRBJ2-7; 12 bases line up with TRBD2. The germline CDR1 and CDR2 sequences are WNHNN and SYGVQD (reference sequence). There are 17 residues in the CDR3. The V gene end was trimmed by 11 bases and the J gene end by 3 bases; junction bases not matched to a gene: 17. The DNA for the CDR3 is TGCGCCGGAAGGGGGGGGACTAGCGGGTCTTTCCTCTACGAGCAGTACTTC. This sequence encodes CAGRGGTSGSFLYEQYF.

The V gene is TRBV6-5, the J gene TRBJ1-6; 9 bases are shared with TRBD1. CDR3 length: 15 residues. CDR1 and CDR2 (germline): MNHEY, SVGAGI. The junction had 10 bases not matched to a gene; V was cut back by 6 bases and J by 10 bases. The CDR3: CASSRGDRAKSPLHF. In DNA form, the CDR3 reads TGTGCCAGCAGCCGTGGGGACAGGGCTAAATCACCCCTCCACTTT.

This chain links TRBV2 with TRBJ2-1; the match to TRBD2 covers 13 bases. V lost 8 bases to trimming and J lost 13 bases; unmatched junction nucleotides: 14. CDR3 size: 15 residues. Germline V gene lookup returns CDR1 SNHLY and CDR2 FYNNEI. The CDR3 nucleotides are TGTGCCAGCTCTCCTTTTGGACTAGCGGGGGAGAGACAGTTCTTC. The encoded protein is CASSPFGLAGERQFF.

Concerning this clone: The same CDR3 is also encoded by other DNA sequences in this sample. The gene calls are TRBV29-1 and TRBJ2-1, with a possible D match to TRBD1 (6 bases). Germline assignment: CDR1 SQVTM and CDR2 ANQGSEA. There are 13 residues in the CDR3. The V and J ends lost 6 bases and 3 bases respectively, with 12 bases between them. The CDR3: CSVSRTDYNEQFF. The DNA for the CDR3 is TGCAGCGTATCGAGGACAGACTACAATGAGCAGTTCTTC.

DNA of the CDR3: TGTGCCAGCCTCCCCGGGACTGTGACTTTCCAAGAGACCCAGTACTTC. Its protein product is CASLPGTVTFQETQYF. V gene TRBV27 combines with J gene TRBJ2-5; possibly TRBD2 for D (6 bases). The CDR3 contains 16 residues. The germline V and J ends were trimmed by 8 bases and 1 base, with 20 bases remaining between them. Looked up from germline, CDR1 is MNHEY and CDR2 is SMNVEV (reference sequence).

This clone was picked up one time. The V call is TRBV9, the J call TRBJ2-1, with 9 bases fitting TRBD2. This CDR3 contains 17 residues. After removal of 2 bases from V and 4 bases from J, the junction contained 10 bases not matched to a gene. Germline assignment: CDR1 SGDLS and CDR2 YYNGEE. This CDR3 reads CASSVAPSGKGYNEQFF. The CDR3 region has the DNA TGTGCCAGCAGCGTGGCCCCTAGCGGGAAGGGGTACAATGAGCAGTTCTTC.

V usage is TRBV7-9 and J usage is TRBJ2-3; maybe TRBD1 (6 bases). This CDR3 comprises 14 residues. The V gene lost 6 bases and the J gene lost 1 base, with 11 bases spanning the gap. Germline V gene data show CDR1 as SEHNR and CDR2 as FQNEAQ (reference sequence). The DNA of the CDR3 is TGTGCCAGCAGGCCGACAGGAGGCACAGATACGCAGTATTTT. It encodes CASRPTGGTDTQYF. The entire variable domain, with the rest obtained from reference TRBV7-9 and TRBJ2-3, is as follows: DTGVSQNPRHKITKRGQNVTFRCDPISEHNRLYWYRQTLGQGPEFLTYFQNEAQLEKSRLLSDRFSAERPKGSFSTLEIQRTEQGDSAMYLCASRPTGGTDTQYFGPGTRLTVL.

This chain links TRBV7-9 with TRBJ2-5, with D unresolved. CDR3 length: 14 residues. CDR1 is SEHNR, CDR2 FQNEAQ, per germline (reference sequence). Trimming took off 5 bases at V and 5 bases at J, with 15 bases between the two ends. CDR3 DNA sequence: TGTGCCAGCAGCCTTAGTGAGTCCCGGGAGACCCAGTACTTC. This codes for CASSLSESRETQYF.

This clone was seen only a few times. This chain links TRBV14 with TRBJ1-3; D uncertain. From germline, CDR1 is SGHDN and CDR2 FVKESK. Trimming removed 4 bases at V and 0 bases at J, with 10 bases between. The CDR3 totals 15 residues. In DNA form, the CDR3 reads TGTGCCAGCAGCCTATCCTTTGTCTCTGGAAACACCATATATTTT. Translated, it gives CASSLSFVSGNTIYF.

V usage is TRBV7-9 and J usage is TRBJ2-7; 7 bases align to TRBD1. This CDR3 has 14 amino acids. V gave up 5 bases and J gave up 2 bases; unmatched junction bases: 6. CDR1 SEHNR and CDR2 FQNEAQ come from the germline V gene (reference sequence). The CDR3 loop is CASSPDRWAYEQYF. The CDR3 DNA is TGTGCCAGCAGCCCGGACAGGTGGGCCTACGAGCAGTACTTC.

The CDR3 nucleotides read TGTGCCAGCAGCTCTGGAAAGGGTACTAGCGGCTACACCTTC. Translating it yields CASSSGKGTSGYTF. The rearrangement joins TRBV11-3 to TRBJ1-2; D is uncertain. This CDR3 is built from 14 residues. Germline-derived CDR1 and CDR2 are SGHNT and YENEEA. V gave up 4 bases and J gave up 8 bases, with 17 bases separating them.

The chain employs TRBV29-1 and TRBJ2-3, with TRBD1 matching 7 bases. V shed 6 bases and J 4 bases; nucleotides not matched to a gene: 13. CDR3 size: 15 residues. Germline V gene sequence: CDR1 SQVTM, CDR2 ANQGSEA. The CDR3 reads CSVASDRGRADTQYF. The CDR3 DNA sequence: TGCAGCGTCGCCTCGGATAGGGGGCGCGCAGATACGCAGTATTTT.

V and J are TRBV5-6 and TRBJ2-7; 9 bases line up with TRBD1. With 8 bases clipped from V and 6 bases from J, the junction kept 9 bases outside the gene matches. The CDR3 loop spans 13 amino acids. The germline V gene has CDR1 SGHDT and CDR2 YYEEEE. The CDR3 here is CASGRDRAGEQYF. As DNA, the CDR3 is TGTGCCAGTGGTAGGGACAGGGCTGGCGAGCAGTACTTC. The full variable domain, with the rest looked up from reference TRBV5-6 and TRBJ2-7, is DAGVTQSPTHLIKTRGQQVTLRCSPKSGHDTVSWYQQALGQGPQFIFQYYEEEERQRGNFPDRFSGHQFPNYSSELNVNALLLGDSALYLCASGRDRAGEQYFGPGTRLTVT.

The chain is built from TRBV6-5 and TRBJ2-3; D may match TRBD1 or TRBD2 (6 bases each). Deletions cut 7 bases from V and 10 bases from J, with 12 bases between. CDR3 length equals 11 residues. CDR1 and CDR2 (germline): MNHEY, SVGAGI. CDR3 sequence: CASIFGGSQYF. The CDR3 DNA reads TGTGCCAGCATCTTCGGGGGCTCGCAGTATTTT.

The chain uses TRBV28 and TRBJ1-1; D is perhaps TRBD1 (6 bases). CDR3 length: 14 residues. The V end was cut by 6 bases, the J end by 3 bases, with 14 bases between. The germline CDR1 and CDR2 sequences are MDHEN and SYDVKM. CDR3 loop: CASRDAGAYTEAFF. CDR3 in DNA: TGTGCCAGCAGGGACGCAGGGGCCTACACTGAAGCTTTCTTT.

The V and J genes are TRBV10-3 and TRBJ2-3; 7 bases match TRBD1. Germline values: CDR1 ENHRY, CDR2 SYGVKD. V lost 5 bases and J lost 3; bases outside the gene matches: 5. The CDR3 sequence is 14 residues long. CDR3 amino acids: CAISPGGSTDTQYF. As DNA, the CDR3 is TGTGCCATCAGTCCAGGGGGATCTACAGATACGCAGTATTTT.

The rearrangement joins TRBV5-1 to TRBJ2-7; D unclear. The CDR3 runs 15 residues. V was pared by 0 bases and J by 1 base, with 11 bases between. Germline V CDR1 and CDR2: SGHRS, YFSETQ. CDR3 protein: CASSLGVWESYEQYF. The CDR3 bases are TGCGCCAGCAGCTTGGGGGTTTGGGAATCCTACGAGCAGTACTTC.